This T cell receptor beta chain was identified in a study of cytomegalovirus exposure and HLA in healthy donors. On the study more broadly: Findings of an earlier analysis included some 120 million unique TCR beta sequences from roughly 180 million T cells. Study outcomes and limitations: Across donors, sequencing depth was assumed by presence/absence analyses to be roughly uniform.

The PCR had 60 Vbeta and 13 Jbeta primers. TCRdb keeps only in-frame clones here, not all; method: immunoSEQ multiplex PCR. Reported are some 60,000 clones; the ten largest clones contain 5.3%. Regarding this clone: The antigen remains undetermined.

Germline-derived CDR1 and CDR2 are MNHNS and SASEGT. The length of the CDR3 is 13 residues. The V gene lost 1 base and the J gene lost 5 bases, with 8 bases spanning the gap. This chain uses TRBV6-1 with TRBJ1-2, with D perhaps TRBD1 (5 bases). The clonotype comes from a man aged 30 to 45 in good health and CMV-seropositive. The specimen was PBMCs. The CDR3: CASSEGREYGYTF. CDR3 sequence (DNA): TGTGCCAGCAGTGAAGGCAGGGAATATGGCTACACCTTC.